The 24 T cell receptor beta chains below come from one sample, sequenced in a study of shared clonotypes between healthy human individuals. Libraries were prepared by immunoSEQ multiplex PCR; TCRdb keeps only in-frame clonotypes and omits some of them. The table lists roughly 1,000,000 clones, about 80% of them singletons. The source material was memory CD4+ T cells from PBMCs. Subset meaning: CD45RA-negative fraction. The receptors derive from a man aged 18-30 years in good health. Some clones in this sample may be carry-over from other donors' samples.

The chain joins TRBV28 to TRBJ1-5; 11 bases match TRBD1. The junction had 7 bases not matched to a gene; V was cut back by 6 bases and J by 3 bases. The CDR3 consists of 16 residues. Germline V CDR1 and CDR2: MDHEN, SYDVKM. CDR3 sequence reads: CASRRGTGGFNQPQHF. As DNA, the CDR3 is TGTGCCAGCAGGCGAGGGACAGGGGGATTCAATCAGCCCCAGCATTTT. The full variable domain, rest sourced from reference TRBV28 and TRBJ1-5, is DVKVTQSSRYLVKRTGEKVFLECVQDMDHENMFWYRQDPGLGLRLIYFSYDVKMKEKGDIPEGYSVSREKKERFSLILESASTNQTSMYLCASRRGTGGFNQPQHFGDGTRLSIL.

The CDR3 protein is CASSLARTRGTQYF. The CDR3 DNA is TGTGCCAGCAGTTTAGCCCGAACCAGGGGTACGCAGTATTTT. The V call is TRBV27, the J call TRBJ2-3, with D possibly matching TRBD1 (6 bases). CDR1 MNHEY and CDR2 SMNVEV come from the germline V gene (reference sequence). V lost 2 bases, J lost 8 bases, and 14 bases lay in between. This CDR3 region has 14 residues.

J is TRBJ1-6 and V is TRBV30, with D unresolved. Trimming took off 4 bases at V and 7 bases at J, with 11 bases between the two ends. The CDR3 runs to 13 residues. Germline CDR1 and CDR2: GTSNPN and SVGIG (reference sequence). The CDR3 coding sequence is TGTGCCTGGACCGCAGAGGGCAATTCACCCCTCCACTTT. This sequence encodes CAWTAEGNSPLHF.

The chain couples TRBV27 to TRBJ2-2; TRBD1 matches 8 bases. The V segment lost 7 bases and the J segment 6 bases; nucleotides outside the gene matches: 10. Germline V CDR1 and CDR2: MNHEY, SMNVEV (reference sequence). The CDR3 runs to 15 residues. CDR3 protein: CASTLSTGAPGELFF. Written as DNA, the CDR3 is TGTGCCAGCACCCTATCGACAGGGGCACCCGGGGAGCTGTTTTTT.

This clone was detected only a few times. This chain links TRBV6-1 with TRBJ2-4; D call uncertain. The CDR3 runs 18 residues. Trimming took off 2 bases at V and 0 bases at J, with 17 bases between the two ends. Looked up from germline, CDR1 is MNHNS and CDR2 is SASEGT. This CDR3 reads CASSEYPDPTLAKNIQYF. In DNA, the CDR3 is TGTGCCAGCAGTGAATATCCGGACCCCACTCTAGCCAAAAACATTCAGTACTTC.

As concerns this clone: Other DNA sequences in this sample translate to the same CDR3. This sequence joins TRBV2 and TRBJ2-3; D not certain. The CDR3 consists of 13 residues. Trimming removed 4 bases from V and 1 base from J, with 6 bases in between. The germline V gene encodes CDR1 SNHLY and CDR2 FYNNEI. CDR3 region: CASSGQGTDTQYF. The CDR3 nucleotides read TGTGCCAGCAGTGGGCAGGGCACAGATACGCAGTATTTT.

This clone was found a few times. The chain employs TRBV7-3 and TRBJ2-6, with unresolved D. The V end was cut by 4 bases, the J end by 2 bases, with 0 bases between. The CDR3 runs 12 residues. Germline loops: CDR1 SGHTA, CDR2 FQGTGA. Here the CDR3 DNA reads TGTGCCAGCAGCTCTGGGGCCAACGTCCTGACTTTC. It yields the protein CASSSGANVLTF.

To note about this clone: A far larger clone lies a single base away; this is likely a read error. Other DNA sequences within the sample encode an identical CDR3. CDR3 DNA: TGTGCCATCAGTGCGGGCCTTCCCGGCTACACCTTC. Amino acid sequence: CAISAGLPGYTF. J is TRBJ1-2 and V is TRBV10-3; no reliable D call. V lost 4 bases, J lost 8 bases, and 11 bases lay in between. The CDR3 is 12 amino acids. Germline V gene data show CDR1 as ENHRY and CDR2 as SYGVKD.

The chain employs TRBV11-2 and TRBJ2-3, with TRBD1 as a possible D gene (5 bases). The germline V gene encodes CDR1 SGHAT and CDR2 FQNNGV. CDR3 length equals 13 residues. Trimming removed 4 bases at V and 4 bases at J, with 9 bases between. DNA for the CDR3: TGTGCCAGCAGCTCCGCAGGGTCAGATACGCAGTATTTT. Its translation is CASSSAGSDTQYF.

CDR3 region: CASTLDRGNGYTF. In DNA, the CDR3 is TGTGCCAGCACCCTGGACAGGGGGAATGGCTACACCTTC. The genes are TRBV28 and TRBJ1-2; 10 bases align to TRBD1. Looked up from germline, CDR1 is MDHEN and CDR2 is SYDVKM. The CDR3 has 13 amino acids. After removal of 7 bases from V and 6 bases from J, the junction contained 5 bases not matched to a gene.

The rearrangement joins TRBV28 to TRBJ1-2; D not certain. Deletions cut 8 bases from V and 10 bases from J, with 8 bases between. The germline V gene encodes CDR1 MDHEN and CDR2 SYDVKM. The CDR3 has 9 amino acids. In DNA form, the CDR3 reads TGTGCCAGCCTGCAGCCCTACACCTTC. Its translation: CASLQPYTF.

The count of this clone is one. The chain carries TRBV7-3 and TRBJ2-7; 13 positions agree with TRBD2. The germline V gene has CDR1 SGHTA and CDR2 FQGTGA. Trimming removed 2 bases from V and 6 bases from J; junction bases left unmatched: 4. The CDR3 has 15 amino acids. CDR3 in amino acids: CASSLGRTSGSEQYF. In DNA form, the CDR3 reads TGTGCCAGCAGCTTAGGTCGGACTAGCGGGAGCGAGCAGTACTTC.

The CDR3, as DNA: TGTGCCAGTAGTGCTAAGGGACAGGGCAACACCGGGGAGCTGTTTTTT. Protein sequence: CASSAKGQGNTGELFF. The chain uses TRBV19 and TRBJ2-2; 9 bases match TRBD1. J gave up 2 bases and V 5 bases, and 6 bases lay outside the gene matches. Germline V gives CDR1 LNHDA, CDR2 SQIVND (reference sequence). The CDR3 sequence is 16 residues long.

This clone was picked up many times. The chain joins TRBV5-8 to TRBJ1-2; maybe TRBD1 (5 bases). V lost 4 bases and J 4 bases, leaving 11 bases between the germline ends. The germline CDR1 and CDR2 sequences are SGHTS and YDEGEE. The CDR3 runs to 13 residues. The CDR3 bases are TGTGCCAGCAGCAGACAGATATCCTATGGCTACACCTTC. Translated, it gives CASSRQISYGYTF.

The gene calls are TRBV7-9 and TRBJ1-1, with D unclear. This CDR3 is 15 amino acids long. Germline V lookup: CDR1 SEHNR, CDR2 FQNEAQ (reference sequence). The V gene lost 1 base and the J gene lost 3 bases, with 12 bases spanning the gap. CDR3 nucleotides: TGTGCCAGCAGCTTAGTTTGGTCCCGTGACACTGAAGCTTTCTTT. It yields the protein CASSLVWSRDTEAFF.

This sequence joins TRBV15 and TRBJ2-7; no clear D gene. This CDR3 comprises 14 residues. In germline, CDR1 is LNHNV, CDR2 YYDKDF (reference sequence). Trimming took off 1 base at V and 3 bases at J, with 10 bases between the two ends. CDR3 amino acids: CATSRGVRRYEQYF. DNA of the CDR3: TGTGCCACCAGCAGAGGTGTGCGGCGCTACGAGCAGTACTTC.

The chain carries TRBV2 and TRBJ2-3; D uncertain. Deletions cut 7 bases from V and 3 bases from J, with 11 bases between. Per the germline V gene, CDR1 is SNHLY and CDR2 is FYNNEI. The CDR3 extends over 13 amino acids. The CDR3, as DNA: TGTGCCAGCATCACTCGCATTACAGATACGCAGTATTTT. This translates into CASITRITDTQYF.

This clone showed up just a few times. The chain couples TRBV7-2 to TRBJ2-1; 10 bases align to TRBD2. The germline CDR1 and CDR2 sequences are SGHTA and FQGNSA. The CDR3 runs 15 residues. Losses at the gene ends were 3 bases for V and 4 bases for J; bases not matched to a gene: 3. CDR3 loop: CASSFPTSGYNEQFF. CDR3 coding DNA: TGTGCCAGCAGCTTCCCGACTAGCGGGTACAATGAGCAGTTCTTC.

The chain couples TRBV2 to TRBJ2-3; D not resolved. Per germline, CDR1 SNHLY and CDR2 FYNNEI. V was cut by 4 bases and J by 2 bases, with 7 bases left in between. CDR3 size: 13 residues. The CDR3 DNA reads as TGTGCCAGCAGTGCGGGTGACACAGATACGCAGTATTTT. Protein product: CASSAGDTDTQYF. Filled out from reference TRBV2 and TRBJ2-3, the complete variable domain reads EPEVTQTPSHQVTQMGQEVILRCVPISNHLYFYWYRQILGQKVEFLVSFYNNEISEKSEIFDDQFSVERPDGSNFTLKIRSTKLEDSAMYFCASSAGDTDTQYFGPGTRLTVL.

The rearrangement links TRBV6-5 to TRBJ2-1; D is unresolved. V was pared by 4 bases and J by 11 bases, with 18 bases between. There are 14 residues in the CDR3. Per germline, CDR1 MNHEY and CDR2 SVGAGI. In DNA form, the CDR3 reads TGTGCCAGCAGTTCACGACTGACTTTGGAAAAGCAGTTCTTC. Encoded protein: CASSSRLTLEKQFF.

The J gene is TRBJ2-7, the V gene TRBV6-1; TRBD2 might be the D (6 bases). Trimming pared 2 bases from V and 3 bases from J, leaving 14 bases between. The CDR3 length is 15 residues. The germline CDR1 and CDR2 sequences are MNHNS and SASEGT. The CDR3 loop is CASSELLADYYEQYF. In DNA, the CDR3 is TGTGCCAGCAGTGAATTACTAGCCGATTACTACGAGCAGTACTTC.

The chain couples TRBV5-5 to TRBJ2-2; D not resolved. Per germline, CDR1 SGHKS and CDR2 YYEKEE (reference sequence). CDR3 length: 15 residues. Trimming pared 2 bases from V and 6 bases from J, leaving 14 bases between. CDR3 residues: CASSFVPGGAGELFF. The CDR3 DNA reads as TGTGCCAGCAGCTTCGTACCGGGTGGAGCCGGGGAGCTGTTTTTT.

J is TRBJ2-4 and V is TRBV7-7; the D call may be TRBD1 or TRBD2 (5 bases each). CDR1 is SSHAT and CDR2 is FNYEAQ in the germline V gene (reference sequence). V was cut by 1 base and J by 7 bases, with 8 bases left in between. CDR3 length: 13 amino acids. The CDR3 loop reads CASSLDEGNIQYF. The CDR3 region has the DNA TGTGCCAGCAGCTTAGATGAGGGGAACATTCAGTACTTC.

The genes are TRBV4-1 and TRBJ2-1; TRBD2 matches at 10 bases. CDR1 MGHRA and CDR2 YSYEKL come from the germline V gene. The CDR3 extends over 16 amino acids. Trimming took 1 base from V and 8 from J; bases not matched to a gene: 8. The CDR3 DNA reads TGCGCCAGCAGCCAAGGGCTAGCGGGAGAGGGGTATGAGCAGTTCTTC. This gives the protein CASSQGLAGEGYEQFF.